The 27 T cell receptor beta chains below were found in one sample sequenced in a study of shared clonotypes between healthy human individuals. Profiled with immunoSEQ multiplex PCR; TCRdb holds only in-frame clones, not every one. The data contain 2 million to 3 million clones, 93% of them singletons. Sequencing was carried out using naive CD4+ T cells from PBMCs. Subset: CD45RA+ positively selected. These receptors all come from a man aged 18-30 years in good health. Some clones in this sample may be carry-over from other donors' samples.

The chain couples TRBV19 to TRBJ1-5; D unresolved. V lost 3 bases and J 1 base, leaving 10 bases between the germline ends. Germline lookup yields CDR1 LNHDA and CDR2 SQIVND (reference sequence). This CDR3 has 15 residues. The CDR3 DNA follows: TGTGCCAGTAGTATGGGGAGTACGAGCAATCAGCCCCAGCATTTT. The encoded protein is CASSMGSTSNQPQHF.

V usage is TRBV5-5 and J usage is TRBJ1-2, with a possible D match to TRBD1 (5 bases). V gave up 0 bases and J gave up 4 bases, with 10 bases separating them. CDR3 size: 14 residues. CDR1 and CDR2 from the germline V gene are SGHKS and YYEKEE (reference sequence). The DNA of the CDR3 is TGTGCCAGCAGCTTGGCCCGGGGACCCTATGGCTACACCTTC. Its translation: CASSLARGPYGYTF.

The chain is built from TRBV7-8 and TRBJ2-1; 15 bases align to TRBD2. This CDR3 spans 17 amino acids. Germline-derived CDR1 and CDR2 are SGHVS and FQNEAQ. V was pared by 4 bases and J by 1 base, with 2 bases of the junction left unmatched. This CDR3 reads CASSSGLAGGSYNEQFF. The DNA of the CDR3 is TGTGCCAGCAGCTCGGGACTAGCGGGAGGTTCCTACAATGAGCAGTTCTTC.

CDR3 bases: TGTGCCAGCGGAAGGGGCGATCAGCCCCAGCATTTT. This codes for CASGRGDQPQHF. This chain joins TRBV27 and TRBJ1-5, with D possibly TRBD1 on 5 matching bases. The V and J ends lost 8 bases and 5 bases respectively, with 10 bases between them. CDR1 and CDR2 from the germline V gene are MNHEY and SMNVEV (reference sequence). The CDR3 runs 12 residues.

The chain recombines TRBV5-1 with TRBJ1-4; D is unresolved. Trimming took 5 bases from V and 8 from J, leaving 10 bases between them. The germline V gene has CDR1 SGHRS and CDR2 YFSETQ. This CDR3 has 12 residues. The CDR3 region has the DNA TGCGCCAGCAGATCTGACGACGAAAAACTGTTTTTT. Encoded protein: CASRSDDEKLFF. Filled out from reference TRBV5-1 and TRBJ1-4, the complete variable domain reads KAGVTQTPRYLIKTRGQQVTLSCSPISGHRSVSWYQQTPGQGLQFLFEYFSETQRNKGNFPGRFSGRQFSNSRSEMNVSTLELGDSALYLCASRSDDEKLFFGSGTQLSVL.

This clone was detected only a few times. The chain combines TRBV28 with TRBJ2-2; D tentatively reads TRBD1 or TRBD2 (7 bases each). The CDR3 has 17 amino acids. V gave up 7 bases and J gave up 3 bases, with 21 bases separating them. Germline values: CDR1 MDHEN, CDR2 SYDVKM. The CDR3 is CASNQGVAGVDTGELFF. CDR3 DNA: TGTGCCAGCAACCAGGGGGTGGCGGGAGTCGACACCGGGGAGCTGTTTTTT. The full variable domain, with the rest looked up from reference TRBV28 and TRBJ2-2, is DVKVTQSSRYLVKRTGEKVFLECVQDMDHENMFWYRQDPGLGLRLIYFSYDVKMKEKGDIPEGYSVSREKKERFSLILESASTNQTSMYLCASNQGVAGVDTGELFFGEGSRLTVL.

CDR3 DNA sequence: TGTGCCAGCAGCTTAGGGTGGGCAGGGGGGTACCAAGAGACCCAGTACTTC. Encoded protein: CASSLGWAGGYQETQYF. The rearrangement links TRBV11-1 to TRBJ2-5; the D gene is possibly TRBD1 (7 bases). This CDR3 is built from 17 residues. The V gene's germline CDR1 is SGHAT and CDR2 FQDESV (reference sequence). Trimming took 1 base from V and 0 from J, leaving 15 bases between them.

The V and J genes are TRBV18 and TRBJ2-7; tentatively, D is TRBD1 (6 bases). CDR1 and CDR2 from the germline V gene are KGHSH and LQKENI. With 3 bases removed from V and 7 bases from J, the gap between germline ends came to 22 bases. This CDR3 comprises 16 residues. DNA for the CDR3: TGTGCCAGCTCACCCTTCGGACAGAGACCCATGGGGGAGCAGTACTTC. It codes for CASSPFGQRPMGEQYF.

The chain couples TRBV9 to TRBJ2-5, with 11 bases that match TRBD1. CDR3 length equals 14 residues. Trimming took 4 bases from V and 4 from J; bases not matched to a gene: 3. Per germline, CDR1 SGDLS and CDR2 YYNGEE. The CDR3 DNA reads TGTGCCAGCAGCTTCGGACAGGGGGCAGAGACCCAGTACTTC. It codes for CASSFGQGAETQYF.

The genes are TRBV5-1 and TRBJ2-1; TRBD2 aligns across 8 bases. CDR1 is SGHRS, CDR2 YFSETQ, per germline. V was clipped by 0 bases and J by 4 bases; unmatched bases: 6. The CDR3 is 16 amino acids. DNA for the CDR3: TGCGCCAGCAGCTTGGAAAAGGCGGGAGGTTACAATGAGCAGTTCTTC. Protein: CASSLEKAGGYNEQFF.

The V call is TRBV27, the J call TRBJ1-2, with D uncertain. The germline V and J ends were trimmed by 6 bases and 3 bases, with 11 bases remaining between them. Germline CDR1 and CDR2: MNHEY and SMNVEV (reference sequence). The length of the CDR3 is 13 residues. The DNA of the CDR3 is TGTGCCAGCAGCATCGACGGACACTATGGCTACACCTTC. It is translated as CASSIDGHYGYTF.

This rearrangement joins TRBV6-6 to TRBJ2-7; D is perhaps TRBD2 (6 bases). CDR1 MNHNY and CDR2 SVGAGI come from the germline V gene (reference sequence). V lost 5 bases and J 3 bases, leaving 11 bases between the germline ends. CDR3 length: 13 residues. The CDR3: CASSPGLNYEQYF. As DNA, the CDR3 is TGTGCCAGCAGTCCGGGACTTAACTACGAGCAGTACTTC.

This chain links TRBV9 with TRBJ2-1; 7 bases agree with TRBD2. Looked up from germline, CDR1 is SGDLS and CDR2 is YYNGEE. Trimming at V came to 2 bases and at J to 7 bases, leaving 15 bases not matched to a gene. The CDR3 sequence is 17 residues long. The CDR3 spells CASSVGLLMWRENEQFF. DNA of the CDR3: TGTGCCAGCAGCGTGGGGTTATTGATGTGGCGGGAGAATGAGCAGTTCTTC.

This CDR3 is CAAGSTDTQYF. In DNA form, the CDR3 reads TGTGCCGCGGGGAGCACAGATACGCAGTATTTT. The chain couples TRBV5-4 to TRBJ2-3, with D perhaps TRBD2 (6 bases). The CDR3 contains 11 residues. Trimming shortened V by 10 bases and J by 0 bases, and 6 bases separated the two germline ends. Per germline, CDR1 SGHNT and CDR2 YYREEE (reference sequence).

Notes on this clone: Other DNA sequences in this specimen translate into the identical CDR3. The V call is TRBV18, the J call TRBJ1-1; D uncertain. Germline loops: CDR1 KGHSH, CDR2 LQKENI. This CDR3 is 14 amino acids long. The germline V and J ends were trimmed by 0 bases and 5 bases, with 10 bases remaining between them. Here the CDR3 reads CASSPPGSGTEAFF. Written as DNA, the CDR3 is TGTGCCAGCTCACCACCGGGTTCGGGGACTGAAGCTTTCTTT.

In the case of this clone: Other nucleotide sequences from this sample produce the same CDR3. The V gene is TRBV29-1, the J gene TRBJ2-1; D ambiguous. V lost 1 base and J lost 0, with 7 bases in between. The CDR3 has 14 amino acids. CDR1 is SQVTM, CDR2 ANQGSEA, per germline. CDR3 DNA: TGCAGCGTTGAAGGACGGAGCTCCTACAATGAGCAGTTCTTC. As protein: CSVEGRSSYNEQFF.

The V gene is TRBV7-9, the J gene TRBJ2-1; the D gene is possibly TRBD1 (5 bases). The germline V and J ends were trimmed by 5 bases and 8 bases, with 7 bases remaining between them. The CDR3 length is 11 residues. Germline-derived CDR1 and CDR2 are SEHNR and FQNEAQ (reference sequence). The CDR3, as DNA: TGTGCCAGCAGCATGGGGCATGAGCAGTTCTTC. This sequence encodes CASSMGHEQFF.

CDR3: CASGLGLHESTDTQYF. The CDR3 region has the DNA TGTGCTAGTGGTTTGGGTCTCCATGAAAGCACAGATACGCAGTATTTT. This sequence joins TRBV12-5 and TRBJ2-3; unclear D gene. Germline CDR1 LGHNT, CDR2 FRNRAP. The CDR3 sequence is 16 residues long. Trimming cost V 1 base and J 0 bases, with 11 bases left between them.

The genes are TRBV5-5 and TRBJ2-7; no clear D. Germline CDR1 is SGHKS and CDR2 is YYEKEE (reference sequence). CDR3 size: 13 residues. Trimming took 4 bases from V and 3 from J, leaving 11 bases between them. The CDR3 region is CASSMQANYEQYF. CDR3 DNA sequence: TGTGCCAGCAGCATGCAGGCAAACTACGAGCAGTACTTC.

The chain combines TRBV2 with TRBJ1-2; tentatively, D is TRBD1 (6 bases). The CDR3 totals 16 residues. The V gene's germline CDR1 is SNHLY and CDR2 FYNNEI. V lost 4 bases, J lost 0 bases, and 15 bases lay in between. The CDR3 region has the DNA TGTGCCAGCAGTGTTGGGAGGGGGAGAGCTAACTATGGCTACACCTTC. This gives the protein CASSVGRGRANYGYTF.

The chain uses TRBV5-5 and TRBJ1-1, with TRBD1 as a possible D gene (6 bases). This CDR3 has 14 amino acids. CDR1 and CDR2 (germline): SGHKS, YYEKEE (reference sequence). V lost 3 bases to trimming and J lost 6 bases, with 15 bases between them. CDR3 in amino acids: CASSSHRVGAEAFF. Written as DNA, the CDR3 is TGTGCCAGCAGCTCCCACAGGGTCGGTGCTGAAGCTTTCTTT.

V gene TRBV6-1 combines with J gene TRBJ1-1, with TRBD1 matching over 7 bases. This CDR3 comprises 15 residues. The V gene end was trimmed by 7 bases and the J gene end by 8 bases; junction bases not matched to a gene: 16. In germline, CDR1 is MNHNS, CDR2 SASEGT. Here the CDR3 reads CASNNRGQGEREAFF. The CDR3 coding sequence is TGTGCCAGCAACAACAGGGGTCAGGGGGAAAGAGAAGCTTTCTTT.

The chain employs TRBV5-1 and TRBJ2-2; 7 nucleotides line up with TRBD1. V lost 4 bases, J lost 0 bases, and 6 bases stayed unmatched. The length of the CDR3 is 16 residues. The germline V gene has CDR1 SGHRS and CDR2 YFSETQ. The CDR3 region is CASSAPGQSNTGELFF. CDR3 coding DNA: TGCGCCAGCAGCGCCCCGGGACAGTCGAACACCGGGGAGCTGTTTTTT.

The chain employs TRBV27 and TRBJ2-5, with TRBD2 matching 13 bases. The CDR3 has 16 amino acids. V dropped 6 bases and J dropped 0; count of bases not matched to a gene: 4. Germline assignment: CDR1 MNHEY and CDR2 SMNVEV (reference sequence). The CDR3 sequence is CASRTGTSGNQETQYF. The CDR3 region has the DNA TGTGCCAGCAGGACCGGGACTAGCGGGAACCAAGAGACCCAGTACTTC.

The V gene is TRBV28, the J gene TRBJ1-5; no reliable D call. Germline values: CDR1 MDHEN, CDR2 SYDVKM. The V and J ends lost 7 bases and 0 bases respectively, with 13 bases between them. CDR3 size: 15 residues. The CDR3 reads CASTIGSYSNQPQHF. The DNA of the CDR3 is TGTGCCAGCACGATAGGCTCGTATAGCAATCAGCCCCAGCATTTT.

CDR3 nucleotide sequence: TGTGCCAGCAGCTTATGGGCAGGGAACACTGAAGCTTTCTTT. As protein: CASSLWAGNTEAFF. The V gene is TRBV7-3, the J gene TRBJ1-1; D is unclear. CDR3 length equals 14 residues. The germline gives CDR1 SGHTA, CDR2 FQGTGA. V was shortened by 2 bases and J by 1 base, with 8 bases between the two germline ends.

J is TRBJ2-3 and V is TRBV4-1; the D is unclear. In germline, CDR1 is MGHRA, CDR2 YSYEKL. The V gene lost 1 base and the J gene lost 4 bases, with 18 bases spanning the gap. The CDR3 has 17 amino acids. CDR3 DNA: TGCGCCAGCAGCCAAGTTTTCCCGACCCCTCTCCCAGATACGCAGTATTTT. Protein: CASSQVFPTPLPDTQYF.